This T cell receptor beta chain was sequenced in a study of CD8 T cells in Susac syndrome. Reverse transcription of roughly 0.5 to 1 ug RNA was carried out with random hexamers. TCRdb passed the immunoSEQ multiplex PCR reads through MiXCR, listing each CDR3 protein once. The data contain 140,000 or so distinct CDR3 sequences, roughly 96% of them singletons. The CDR3 has 18 residues. V gave up 2 bases and J gave up 8 bases; unmatched junction bases: 14. Germline CDR1 and CDR2: SGDLS and YYNGEE. This clonotype was seen once. The specimen was CD4+ T cells from PBMCs. The TCR comes from a human donor with multiple sclerosis. The rearrangement links TRBV9 to TRBJ2-2; 11 nucleotides line up with TRBD1. CDR3 in DNA: TGTGCCAGCAGCGTTCTACCTCCGGGACAGGGGGTTAAGGGGGAGCTGTTTTTT. It specifies CASSVLPPGQGVKGELFF.